The entry that follows covers one TCR beta chain sequence. This table comes from immunoSEQ multiplex PCR, and its TCRdb copy is limited to in-frame clones, with some not included. The table shows about 88,000 clones, with more than 85% occurring only once. This specimen comes from a study of technical replicates of blood from several donors. Germline V gives CDR1 MGHRA, CDR2 YSYEKL. The CDR3 is 15 residues long. Trimming took 0 bases from V and 3 from J, leaving 9 bases between them. This receptor was identified in a human donor in good health. The V gene is TRBV4-1, the J gene TRBJ1-3; perhaps TRBD1 as D (6 bases). The specimen sequenced was T cells isolated from PBMCs. CDR3 region: CASSQEDSLGNTIYF. The CDR3 region has the DNA TGCGCCAGCAGCCAAGAGGACAGCCTTGGAAACACCATATATTTT.